This entry is about one TCR beta chain. Measured with immunoSEQ multiplex PCR; TCRdb has only the in-frame clones, and not every one. Seen here are roughly 88,000 clones, 90% to 95% observed once, and the top ten hold approximately 7.6%. These data originate in a study of control samples from healthy donors and cancer patients. Germline trimming cut 6 bases from V and 4 bases from J; bases unmatched to any gene: 7. Germline lookup yields CDR1 MNHEY and CDR2 SMNVEV (reference sequence). The CDR3 has 15 residues. The J gene is TRBJ2-2, the V gene TRBV27; 8 bases are a match to TRBD1. This receptor was taken from a man aged 18 to 29 in good health. The sequenced sample consisted of blood. The CDR3 nucleotides read TGTGCCAGCAGCGCGACAGGGGTCAGCACCGGGGAGCTGTTTTTT. Translation: CASSATGVSTGELFF.